The 18 T cell receptor beta chains presented below share a single source sample, sequenced in a study of technical replicates of blood from several donors. Sequenced by immunoSEQ multiplex PCR; TCRdb stores in-frame clones only, minus some. The table has tens of thousands of clones, roughly 91% seen once. The sample comprised T cells isolated from PBMCs. These receptors all stem from a human donor in good health.

This clone was counted between two and nine times. The rearrangement uses TRBV5-5 and TRBJ1-1; possible D gene TRBD1, 6 bases. V gave up 2 bases and J gave up 6 bases, with 14 bases separating them. CDR3 length: 14 residues. Per the germline V gene, CDR1 is SGHKS and CDR2 is YYEKEE (reference sequence). CDR3 DNA: TGTGCCAGCAGCTTTGTACTCAGGGGACCTGAAGCTTTCTTT. It codes for CASSFVLRGPEAFF.

The chain carries TRBV5-1 and TRBJ2-1; 7 positions agree with TRBD1. Germline values: CDR1 SGHRS, CDR2 YFSETQ. V was pared by 3 bases and J by 5 bases, with 8 bases of the junction left unmatched. CDR3 length: 15 residues. CDR3 loop: CASSYNRGWDNEQFF. The CDR3 nucleotides are TGCGCCAGCAGCTATAACAGGGGCTGGGACAATGAGCAGTTCTTC.

The chain uses TRBV5-1 and TRBJ1-5; no definite D call. Germline CDR1 is SGHRS and CDR2 is YFSETQ. This CDR3 has 14 residues. The V end lost 0 bases, the J end lost 0 bases, and 4 bases lay between the germline ends. CDR3 sequence reads: CASSLDSSNQPQHF. Here the CDR3 DNA reads TGCGCCAGCAGCTTGGATAGTAGCAATCAGCCCCAGCATTTT.

The chain is built from TRBV10-3 and TRBJ1-1, with D possibly TRBD1 on 5 matching bases. V lost 6 bases to trimming and J lost 5 bases, with 16 bases between them. The CDR3 loop spans 14 amino acids. Germline values: CDR1 ENHRY, CDR2 SYGVKD. The CDR3: CAISPLTAVTEAFF. The CDR3 DNA follows: TGTGCCATCAGCCCCCTGACAGCCGTTACTGAAGCTTTCTTT.

The J gene is TRBJ2-5, the V gene TRBV5-1; a weak D match, TRBD1 (6 bases). The V end lost 0 bases, the J end lost 2 bases, and 20 bases lay between the germline ends. CDR1 SGHRS and CDR2 YFSETQ come from the germline V gene. CDR3 length: 18 amino acids. CDR3 in amino acids: CASSLGETGLRRQETQYF. DNA for the CDR3: TGCGCCAGCAGCTTGGGAGAGACAGGCTTGAGGCGGCAAGAGACCCAGTACTTC.

J is TRBJ2-1 and V is TRBV5-1, with 11 bases aligning to TRBD2. Germline V gene sequence: CDR1 SGHRS, CDR2 YFSETQ. J was trimmed by 6 bases and V by 1 base; bases with no gene match: 3. The CDR3 contains 15 residues. In nucleotides, the CDR3 is TGCGCCAGCAGCTTGACTCTAGCGGGAGGCAATGAGCAGTTCTTC. This sequence encodes CASSLTLAGGNEQFF.

This clone has only one observation. This chain uses TRBV7-2 with TRBJ2-7, with D maybe TRBD2 (6 bases). The CDR3 has 15 residues. V lost 3 bases and J 2 bases, leaving 14 bases between the germline ends. Germline V CDR1 and CDR2: SGHTA, FQGNSA. For the CDR3, the DNA is TGTGCCAGCAGCTTGGGGCCCGGCGGGACCTACGAGCAGTACTTC. Its protein product is CASSLGPGGTYEQYF. Filled out from reference TRBV7-2 and TRBJ2-7, the complete variable domain reads GAGVSQSPSNKVTEKGKDVELRCDPISGHTALYWYRQSLGQGLEFLIYFQGNSAPDKSGLPSDRFSAERTGGSVSTLTIQRTQQEDSAVYLCASSLGPGGTYEQYFGPGTRLTVT.

DNA for the CDR3: TGTGCCAGCAGCCAAGATCGCAGCGGGAGAGGAGAGACCCAGTACTTC. Translated, it gives CASSQDRSGRGETQYF. The V and J genes are TRBV4-2 and TRBJ2-5, with 8 bases aligning to TRBD2. With V trimmed by 0 bases and J by 4 bases, 7 bases remained unmatched. This CDR3 is built from 16 residues. Germline CDR1 and CDR2: LGHNA and YNFKEQ.

The J gene is TRBJ2-4, the V gene TRBV4-3, with 10 bases lining up with TRBD2. The CDR3 has 17 residues. CDR1 LGHNA and CDR2 YSLEER come from the germline V gene. V lost 4 bases to trimming and J lost 1 base; unmatched junction nucleotides: 7. The chain's CDR3 is CASSLSSSGRAKNIQYF. CDR3 in DNA: TGCGCCAGCAGCCTCTCTAGTAGCGGGAGGGCCAAAAACATTCAGTACTTC.

V usage is TRBV9 and J usage is TRBJ1-2; 7 nucleotides line up with TRBD1. Germline lookup yields CDR1 SGDLS and CDR2 YYNGEE. J lost 13 bases, V lost 0 bases, and 15 bases had no gene match. This CDR3 comprises 15 residues. The CDR3 region is CASSVAYNWDSFSTF. In DNA form, the CDR3 reads TGTGCCAGCAGCGTAGCCTATAATTGGGACAGTTTCTCCACCTTC. The full variable domain, its missing parts supplied by reference TRBV9 and TRBJ1-2, is DSGVTQTPKHLITATGQRVTLRCSPRSGDLSVYWYQQSLDQGLQFLIQYYNGEERAKGNILERFSAQQFPDLHSELNLSSLELGDSALYFCASSVAYNWDSFSTFGSGTRLTVV.

The sample holds a few counts of this clone. The chain links TRBV28 to TRBJ1-2; TRBD1 matches at 10 bases. Per the germline V gene, CDR1 is MDHEN and CDR2 is SYDVKM. There are 15 residues in the CDR3. V shed 5 bases and J 4 bases; nucleotides not matched to a gene: 7. The DNA of the CDR3 is TGTGCCAGCAGTCCCTGGACAGGGGGTAGCTATGGCTACACCTTC. As protein: CASSPWTGGSYGYTF.

This chain uses TRBV5-1 with TRBJ1-2; unclear D gene. From germline, CDR1 is SGHRS and CDR2 YFSETQ. V shed 1 base and J shed 3 bases, with 13 bases lying between them. The CDR3 is 15 amino acids. CDR3 nucleotides: TGCGCCAGCAGCTTGATCGATAGGGAGGACTATGGCTACACCTTC. Amino acid sequence: CASSLIDREDYGYTF.

This clone was detected only once. The V and J genes are TRBV5-4 and TRBJ2-7, with D perhaps TRBD1 (6 bases). V was cut by 4 bases and J by 0 bases, with 11 bases left in between. Germline-derived CDR1 and CDR2 are SGHNT and YYREEE (reference sequence). This CDR3 has 14 amino acids. The CDR3 loop is CASSLQGISYEQYF. DNA for the CDR3: TGTGCCAGCAGCCTACAGGGTATCTCCTACGAGCAGTACTTC.

The rearrangement links TRBV29-1 to TRBJ2-1; D perhaps matches TRBD2 (6 bases). Trimming removed 1 base at V and 0 bases at J, with 13 bases between. The CDR3 runs to 16 residues. The germline gives CDR1 SQVTM, CDR2 ANQGSEA. For the CDR3, the DNA is TGCAGCGTTGAAGCTGGGACCGGGAGCTCCTACAATGAGCAGTTCTTC. Translated, it gives CSVEAGTGSSYNEQFF.

The chain has TRBV5-4 and TRBJ1-2, with unresolved D. With 2 bases removed from V and 4 bases from J, the gap between germline ends came to 12 bases. The CDR3 spans 14 residues. Germline CDR1 is SGHNT and CDR2 is YYREEE (reference sequence). The CDR3 is CASSFSGIPYGYTF. CDR3 nucleotides: TGTGCCAGCAGCTTTTCGGGGATCCCCTATGGCTACACCTTC.

V gene TRBV19 combines with J gene TRBJ1-2; TRBD1 might be the D (5 bases). CDR1 LNHDA and CDR2 SQIVND come from the germline V gene (reference sequence). The CDR3 is made up of 15 amino acids. Trimming stripped 5 bases from V and 3 bases from J, with 16 bases between. In DNA, the CDR3 is TGTGCCAGTAGTCCGGGACTCATCGGGCACTATGGCTACACCTTC. The encoded protein is CASSPGLIGHYGYTF.

The chain employs TRBV20-1 and TRBJ2-1, with D perhaps matching TRBD1 (6 bases). The CDR3 is made up of 11 amino acids. Germline-derived CDR1 and CDR2 are DFQATT and SNEGSKA (reference sequence). Trimming cost V 6 bases and J 12 bases, with 15 bases left between them. The CDR3, as DNA: TGCAGTGCAAGCAACAGGGAAGGGCAGTTCTTC. Its translation: CSASNREGQFF.

This clone has only a few counts. The J gene is TRBJ1-2, the V gene TRBV27; 7 bases agree with TRBD1. This CDR3 has 12 residues. In germline, CDR1 is MNHEY, CDR2 SMNVEV (reference sequence). V lost 0 bases, J lost 13 bases, and 5 bases stayed unmatched. This CDR3 reads CASSLSLGGSTF. The DNA for the CDR3 is TGTGCCAGCAGTTTATCTTTAGGGGGCAGCACCTTC.